Following are 30 T cell receptor beta chains from one sample sequenced in a study of T cells after posttransplantation cyclophosphamide. TCRdb's table, derived via immunoSEQ multiplex PCR, lists solely in-frame clones and lacks some. This sample yields 66,000 or so clones, of which about 94% are seen a single time; about 3% belongs to the top ten. Sequences were obtained from PBMCs. The origin of the receptors is a woman aged 30 to 39 in good health and a related stem cell transplant donor.

A single count supports this clone. J is TRBJ2-3 and V is TRBV4-1, with D perhaps matching TRBD2 (5 bases). The CDR3 consists of 14 residues. Germline CDR1 is MGHRA and CDR2 is YSYEKL. V shed 4 bases and J shed 0 bases, with 8 bases lying between them. DNA of the CDR3: TGCGCCAGCAGCCCCTGGACTAGCACAGATACGCAGTATTTT. Its protein is CASSPWTSTDTQYF.

In DNA form, the CDR3 reads TGTGCCAGCAGCCCCGGGCCTGGGGCCAACGTCCTGACTTTC. This codes for CASSPGPGANVLTF. This rearrangement joins TRBV5-6 to TRBJ2-6; unclear D gene. Germline CDR1 and CDR2: SGHDT and YYEEEE. V was pared by 4 bases and J by 2 bases, with 7 bases between. This CDR3 spans 14 amino acids.

This chain uses TRBV5-1 with TRBJ1-1; unclear D gene. Germline V gives CDR1 SGHRS, CDR2 YFSETQ. The CDR3 is 13 amino acids. Trimming cost V 3 bases and J 5 bases, with 11 bases left between them. CDR3 protein: CASSWGTGTEAFF. DNA for the CDR3: TGCGCCAGCAGCTGGGGTACGGGAACTGAAGCTTTCTTT.

The J gene is TRBJ2-1, the V gene TRBV4-3, with TRBD2 identical over 8 bases. The CDR3 covers 15 residues. V gave up 0 bases and J gave up 2 bases; unmatched junction bases: 0. Germline CDR1 and CDR2: LGHNA and YSLEER. The CDR3 DNA reads TGCGCCAGCAGCCAAGAACTAGCGGCCTACAATGAGCAGTTCTTC. As protein: CASSQELAAYNEQFF.

V usage is TRBV10-1 and J usage is TRBJ2-3; tentatively, D is TRBD1 (5 bases). V lost 3 bases and J lost 4, with 17 bases in between. Germline loops: CDR1 WNHNN, CDR2 SYGVQD (reference sequence). The CDR3 runs to 16 residues. The CDR3 DNA reads TGCGCCAGCAGTGATTCTTGGCAGGGTCGCGCAGATACGCAGTATTTT. It yields the protein CASSDSWQGRADTQYF.

This sequence joins TRBV30 and TRBJ2-5, with D possibly TRBD2 on 6 matching bases. Looked up from germline, CDR1 is GTSNPN and CDR2 is SVGIG (reference sequence). Trimming removed 0 bases at V and 1 base at J, with 6 bases between. The CDR3 totals 13 residues. The CDR3 spells CAWSVGGQETQYF. CDR3 sequence (DNA): TGTGCCTGGAGTGTCGGGGGCCAAGAGACCCAGTACTTC.

The V gene is TRBV28, the J gene TRBJ1-1; 7 bases match TRBD1. CDR1 and CDR2 (germline): MDHEN, SYDVKM. The CDR3 loop spans 16 amino acids. The junction had 10 bases not matched to a gene; V was cut back by 6 bases and J by 0 bases. CDR3 sequence: CASSILPGQLNTEAFF. CDR3 nucleotides: TGTGCCAGCAGCATCCTCCCGGGACAGTTGAACACTGAAGCTTTCTTT.

The CDR3 DNA reads TGTGCCAGCAGTTCGGCACCCACCACTGCCGGGGAGCTGTTTTTT. This codes for CASSSAPTTAGELFF. The chain joins TRBV28 to TRBJ2-2; D not resolved. The ends were cut back, 4 bases at V and 6 bases at J, with 15 bases in the middle. Germline lookup yields CDR1 MDHEN and CDR2 SYDVKM. This CDR3 spans 15 amino acids.

The genes are TRBV7-8 and TRBJ1-3; tentative D call: TRBD1 (5 bases). The CDR3 contains 19 residues. V was cut by 5 bases and J by 4 bases, with 27 bases left in between. Germline values: CDR1 SGHVS, CDR2 FQNEAQ. Here the CDR3 DNA reads TGTGCCAGCAGCCACCCCCGGGCAGGGCTAACGAGACAGGGAAACACCATATATTTT. Encoded protein: CASSHPRAGLTRQGNTIYF.

The chain links TRBV4-3 to TRBJ2-7, with 9 bases aligning to TRBD1. V shed 0 bases, J shed 3 bases, and the junction held 3 bases outside the gene matches. The CDR3 is 15 amino acids. The germline CDR1 and CDR2 sequences are LGHNA and YSLEER. The CDR3 nucleotides are TGCGCCAGCAGCCAAGAGACAGGGGGATACTACGAGCAGTACTTC. Amino acid sequence: CASSQETGGYYEQYF.

This clone came up once. Written as DNA, the CDR3 is TGTGCCAGCAGTTTATCGGGCAGCGTAGCCAAAAACATTCAGTACTTC. Its protein product is CASSLSGSVAKNIQYF. The gene calls are TRBV27 and TRBJ2-4, with D unclear. V was cut by 0 bases and J by 0 bases, with 9 bases left in between. The V gene's germline CDR1 is MNHEY and CDR2 SMNVEV (reference sequence). The CDR3 length is 16 residues.

The genes are TRBV6-4 and TRBJ2-3; TRBD1 agrees at 10 bases. CDR1 and CDR2 (germline): MRHNA, SNTAGT. CDR3 length: 15 amino acids. Germline trimming cut 5 bases from V and 2 bases from J; bases unmatched to any gene: 4. CDR3 protein: CASSSGTGDTDTQYF. The CDR3 coding sequence is TGTGCCAGCAGTTCCGGGACAGGGGACACAGATACGCAGTATTTT.

The chain has TRBV10-3 and TRBJ1-2, with D unclear. Trimming shortened V by 8 bases and J by 0 bases, and 16 bases separated the two germline ends. The CDR3 sequence is 15 residues long. Germline V gene data show CDR1 as ENHRY and CDR2 as SYGVKD. DNA of the CDR3: TGTGCCATCGGGAAGGAAGTACGTACTAACTATGGCTACACCTTC. Encoded protein: CAIGKEVRTNYGYTF.

V is TRBV5-4 and J is TRBJ2-2, with 7 nucleotides matching TRBD2. The CDR3 has 13 amino acids. V lost 0 bases and J lost 15; bases outside the gene matches: 8. Germline CDR1 reads SGHNT; CDR2 reads YYREEE (reference sequence). The DNA of the CDR3 is TGTGCCAGCAGCTTGGGGGGCGGGGGAAGAATGTTTTTT. Amino acid sequence: CASSLGGGGRMFF.

For this clone: Germline is not matched at one junction end, which may reflect a read error. This rearrangement joins TRBV6-5 to TRBJ1-2; the D gene is possibly TRBD1 (5 bases). Germline-derived CDR1 and CDR2 are MNHEY and SVGAGI. The CDR3 runs to 13 residues. The CDR3 is CASSQQELDGHTF. DNA of the CDR3: TGTGCCAGCAGTCAACAGGAATTGGATGGCCACACCTTC.

The chain is built from TRBV27 and TRBJ2-1; no definite D call. CDR1 MNHEY and CDR2 SMNVEV come from the germline V gene (reference sequence). V was pared by 4 bases and J by 0 bases, with 13 bases between. The CDR3 is 16 residues long. CDR3 sequence: CASSWDPRSSYNEQFF. The CDR3 bases are TGTGCCAGCAGTTGGGATCCCCGGAGCTCCTACAATGAGCAGTTCTTC.

This clone came up once. The gene calls are TRBV7-2 and TRBJ2-5; 10 positions match TRBD2. V shed 1 base and J 5 bases; nucleotides not matched to a gene: 4. This CDR3 has 15 residues. Germline loops: CDR1 SGHTA, CDR2 FQGNSA. CDR3 DNA sequence: TGTGCCAGCAGCTTAGGAGCGGGGGGGCTGGAGACCCAGTACTTC. This encodes CASSLGAGGLETQYF.

The chain recombines TRBV18 with TRBJ1-1, with D possibly TRBD1 on 6 matching bases. V was cut by 4 bases and J by 1 base, with 16 bases left in between. The CDR3 sequence is 16 residues long. Germline values: CDR1 KGHSH, CDR2 LQKENI. CDR3 amino acids: CASSLSPSGANTEAFF. DNA for the CDR3: TGTGCCAGCTCACTTTCTCCGTCAGGGGCGAACACTGAAGCTTTCTTT.

The chain uses TRBV7-8 and TRBJ1-4; the D gene is possibly TRBD1 (5 bases). V lost 2 bases to trimming and J lost 8 bases, with 18 bases between them. The V gene's germline CDR1 is SGHVS and CDR2 FQNEAQ. The CDR3 extends over 16 amino acids. CDR3 residues: CASSLKNQRNREKLFF. The CDR3 DNA sequence: TGTGCCAGCAGCTTAAAGAACCAAAGGAACAGGGAAAAACTGTTTTTT.

The gene calls are TRBV11-3 and TRBJ2-7, with TRBD1 matching 8 bases. In germline, CDR1 is SGHNT, CDR2 YENEEA. V shed 5 bases, J shed 2 bases, and the junction held 2 bases outside the gene matches. The CDR3 covers 13 residues. CDR3 in amino acids: CASSRGQAYEQYF. DNA of the CDR3: TGTGCCAGCAGCCGGGGACAGGCCTACGAGCAGTACTTC.

By share, this clone counts as medium-sized. The V gene is TRBV11-2, the J gene TRBJ2-1; 7 bases fit TRBD2. Trimming removed 8 bases from V and 2 bases from J; junction bases left unmatched: 6. Per the germline V gene, CDR1 is SGHAT and CDR2 is FQNNGV. This CDR3 has 14 residues. CDR3 sequence: CASGPSGTYNEQFF. The DNA for the CDR3 is TGTGCCAGCGGGCCTAGCGGAACCTACAATGAGCAGTTCTTC. Based on the CDR3 plus reference TRBV11-2 and TRBJ2-1, the full variable domain is EAGVAQSPRYKIIEKRQSVAFWCNPISGHATLYWYQQILGQGPKLLIQFQNNGVVDDSQLPKDRFSAERLKGVDSTLKIQPAKLEDSAVYLCASGPSGTYNEQFFGPGTRLTVL.

The chain combines TRBV29-1 with TRBJ2-1, with D possibly matching TRBD1 (5 bases). The CDR3 has 11 amino acids. In germline, CDR1 is SQVTM, CDR2 ANQGSEA. Trimming took 4 bases from V and 4 from J, leaving 5 bases between them. The DNA for the CDR3 is TGCAGCGTTGGACAGTACAATGAGCAGTTCTTC. Residues: CSVGQYNEQFF.

The chain joins TRBV19 to TRBJ1-1; 7 nucleotides align to TRBD1. The CDR3 runs 14 residues. V dropped 10 bases and J dropped 5; count of bases not matched to a gene: 13. CDR1 is LNHDA, CDR2 SQIVND, per germline (reference sequence). CDR3 DNA sequence: TGTGCCACCCGGGGGGGACAGCTTAGTACTGAAGCTTTCTTT. This sequence encodes CATRGGQLSTEAFF.

The chain uses TRBV19 and TRBJ2-3; D is unclear. Per germline, CDR1 LNHDA and CDR2 SQIVND (reference sequence). V gave up 1 base and J gave up 3 bases, with 5 bases separating them. The CDR3 covers 13 residues. The CDR3 sequence is CASSIGRTDTQYF. The DNA of the CDR3 is TGTGCCAGTAGTATAGGACGAACAGATACGCAGTATTTT.

J is TRBJ2-3 and V is TRBV7-7, with 15 bases identical to TRBD2. From germline, CDR1 is SSHAT and CDR2 FNYEAQ (reference sequence). The CDR3 runs 15 residues. With 3 bases clipped from V and 6 bases from J, the junction kept 1 base outside the gene matches. The CDR3 DNA follows: TGTGCCAGCAGCTTTGGGACTAGCGGGGGGGATACGCAGTATTTT. Residues: CASSFGTSGGDTQYF.

This clone was seen a few times. The CDR3 sequence is CASRLQGGNNEQFF. The CDR3 DNA sequence: TGTGCCAGTAGGCTACAGGGGGGTAACAATGAGCAGTTCTTC. This chain connects TRBV19 to TRBJ2-1; 8 bases map to TRBD1. This CDR3 spans 14 amino acids. V dropped 6 bases and J dropped 5; count of bases not matched to a gene: 6. Germline-derived CDR1 and CDR2 are LNHDA and SQIVND (reference sequence).

This chain connects TRBV5-1 to TRBJ2-1, with 9 bases that match TRBD1. Germline CDR1 is SGHRS and CDR2 is YFSETQ. V shed 3 bases and J 8 bases; nucleotides not matched to a gene: 12. This CDR3 region has 16 residues. CDR3 in amino acids: CASSSPGQGREDEQFF. The CDR3 DNA sequence: TGCGCCAGCAGCTCCCCGGGACAGGGAAGGGAAGATGAGCAGTTCTTC. The entire variable domain, with the rest obtained from reference TRBV5-1 and TRBJ2-1, is as follows: KAGVTQTPRYLIKTRGQQVTLSCSPISGHRSVSWYQQTPGQGLQFLFEYFSETQRNKGNFPGRFSGRQFSNSRSEMNVSTLELGDSALYLCASSSPGQGREDEQFFGPGTRLTVL.

V usage is TRBV7-9 and J usage is TRBJ1-5, with D perhaps TRBD1 (5 bases). Germline loops: CDR1 SEHNR, CDR2 FQNEAQ (reference sequence). The CDR3 has 16 residues. V lost 1 base and J lost 6, with 16 bases in between. CDR3 nucleotides: TGTGCCAGCAGCTTAGAATGGGGGGTTCGCGGTCAGCCCCAGCATTTT. This sequence encodes CASSLEWGVRGQPQHF.

The rearrangement links TRBV7-9 to TRBJ1-2; tentatively, D is TRBD1 (6 bases). The ends were cut back, 5 bases at V and 4 bases at J, with 8 bases in the middle. Germline values: CDR1 SEHNR, CDR2 FQNEAQ (reference sequence). The CDR3 is made up of 12 amino acids. The CDR3 sequence: CASSTGFYGYTF. The CDR3 nucleotides read TGTGCCAGCAGCACAGGGTTCTATGGCTACACCTTC.

The chain is built from TRBV19 and TRBJ2-7; TRBD1 matches at 7 bases. This CDR3 is built from 13 residues. Germline CDR1 reads LNHDA; CDR2 reads SQIVND (reference sequence). V lost 5 bases, J lost 7 bases, and 8 bases stayed unmatched. The CDR3 region has the DNA TGTGCCAGTAGTCAAAGGGGGCGGCAAGAGCAGTACTTC. It yields the protein CASSQRGRQEQYF.